This TCR beta chain was sequenced during a study of blood T cells in healthy people across ages. On this clonotype itself: Its antigen is still unknown.

Trimming at V came to 5 bases and at J to 2 bases, leaving 6 bases not matched to a gene. The CDR3 extends over 15 amino acids. Germline loops: CDR1 SGHTA, CDR2 FQGNSA. Sample-barcoded 5' priming and a J-beta primer mix drove a second PCR of about 7 to 12 cycles. Individual samples furnished no less than 2.5 million CDR3-containing paired-end reads apiece. TCRdb called the 5' RACE reads again in MiXCR, with one record for every CDR3 protein. This repertoire shows hundreds of thousands of distinct CDR3 sequences, 29% found once; its top ten account for 15% to 20%. Regarding the study as a whole: In the absence of known donor CMV status, changes in expanded clonotypes were possibly confounded. As naive T cell percentage varied, TCR beta diversity correlated strongly with it.

The chain combines TRBV7-2 with TRBJ2-3; 8 bases agree with TRBD2. Sequenced input: blood. This clonotype was obtained from a woman older than 75 in good health. The CDR3 spells CASSVAGGVTDTQYF. For the CDR3, the DNA is TGTGCCAGCAGCGTCGCGGGGGGAGTCACAGATACGCAGTATTTT.